Listed below are T cell receptor beta chains from one sample, sequenced in a study of memory CD4+ T cells and cytomegalovirus serostatus. Repertoires were generated with immunoSEQ multiplex PCR, while TCRdb's copy carries only in-frame clones and drops some. The sample gives 45,000 to 70,000 clones, roughly 84% of which show up once; around 0.5% is in the top ten. Sequenced input: memory CD4+ T cells from blood. Receptors originate from an adult in good health and CMV-seronegative. Some clones in this sample may be carry-over from other donors' samples. Each CDR3 is given with its conserved first and last residue.

j_gene,v_gene,CDR3aa
TRBJ1-2,TRBV5-1,CASSPQSGGVGYTF
TRBJ2-5,TRBV9,CASSVVEAGVQTQYF
TRBJ2-2,TRBV2,CASTWTSGRGDTGELFF
TRBJ2-7,TRBV2,CASSDPKEAGQGYYEQYF
TRBJ1-1,TRBV14,CASSPYRALNTEAFF
TRBJ2-3,TRBV7-2,CASSPGDGGDTQYF
TRBJ2-7,TRBV10-3,CAISPGGQGAGEQYF
TRBJ2-7,TRBV5-4,CASSLRDTSYEQYF
TRBJ1-3,TRBV7-6,CASSSGPGNTIYF
TRBJ2-7,TRBV28,CASSLSSRLYEQYF
TRBJ1-1,TRBV2,CASSETRWGTEAFF
TRBJ1-2,TRBV6-5,CASSASGGYNYGYTF
TRBJ2-7,TRBV6-1,CASSLTGDEQYF
TRBJ1-5,TRBV19,CASSHREVGQPQHF
TRBJ2-5,TRBV4-1,CASSQAPTSGETQYF
TRBJ1-1,TRBV7-9,CASSPRDLEAFF
TRBJ2-7,TRBV2,CAAGQGQHEQYF
TRBJ1-2,TRBV15,CATSRDSRDRGSYTF
TRBJ1-2,TRBV29-1,CSVEGRGLGYGYTF
TRBJ2-2,TRBV27,CASRNTGLANTGELFF
TRBJ1-1,TRBV29-1,CSAKAGTGGASGTEAFF
TRBJ2-5,TRBV15,CATSRDQWETQYF
TRBJ1-4,TRBV15,CATSRDRGDVDPTNEKLFF
TRBJ2-5,TRBV13,CASSLDRETQYF
TRBJ2-1,TRBV10-1,CASSGTSGSSDEQFF
TRBJ2-2,TRBV4-1,CASSQTGVGGNTGELFF
TRBJ1-3,TRBV28,CASGQGILATIYF
TRBJ1-3,TRBV21-1,CASSRNGGSGNTIYF
TRBJ2-1,TRBV6-5,CASSPRLAGYNEQFF
TRBJ2-3,TRBV12-1,CASSCDAGSTDTQYF